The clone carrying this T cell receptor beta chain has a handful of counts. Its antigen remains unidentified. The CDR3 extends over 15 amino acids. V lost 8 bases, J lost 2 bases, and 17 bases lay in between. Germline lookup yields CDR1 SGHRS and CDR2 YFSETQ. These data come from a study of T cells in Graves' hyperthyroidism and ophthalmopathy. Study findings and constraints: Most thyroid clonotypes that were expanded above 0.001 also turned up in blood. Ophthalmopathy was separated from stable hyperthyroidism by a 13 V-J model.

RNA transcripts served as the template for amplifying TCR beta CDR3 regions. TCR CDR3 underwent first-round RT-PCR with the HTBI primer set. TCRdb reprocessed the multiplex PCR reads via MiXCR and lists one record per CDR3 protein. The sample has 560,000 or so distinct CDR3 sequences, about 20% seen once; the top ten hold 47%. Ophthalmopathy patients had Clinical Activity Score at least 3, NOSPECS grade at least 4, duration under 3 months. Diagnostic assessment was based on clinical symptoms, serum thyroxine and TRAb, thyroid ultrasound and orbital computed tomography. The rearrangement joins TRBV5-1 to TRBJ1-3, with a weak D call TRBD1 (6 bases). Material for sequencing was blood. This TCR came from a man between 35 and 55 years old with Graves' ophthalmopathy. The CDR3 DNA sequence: TGCGCCAGTAGTCGGGGTCAGGGGCCTGGAAACACCATATATTTT. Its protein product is CASSRGQGPGNTIYF.